This T cell receptor beta chain comes out of a study of beta chain features in type 1 diabetes. Reverse transcription of all isolated RNA meant that expressed TCRB transcripts were sequenced. Libraries were prepared by immunoSEQ multiplex PCR; TCRdb keeps only in-frame clonotypes and omits some of them. The data contain 860,000 or so clones, roughly a sixth of them seen just once; the ten biggest clones take up roughly 0.025%. The CDR3 is 14 residues long. Looked up from germline, CDR1 is LGHNA and CDR2 is YSLEER. V gave up 3 bases and J gave up 1 base, with 9 bases separating them. This receptor was obtained from a woman aged 18-29 years in good health. Sample: naive CD4+ T cells from blood. The chain employs TRBV4-3 and TRBJ1-1; D is uncertain. Here the CDR3 reads CASSHARRNTEAFF. The CDR3 region has the DNA TGCGCCAGCAGCCATGCGCGGAGGAACACTGAAGCTTTCTTT.